These 24 T cell receptor beta chains originate from one sample sequenced in a study of regulatory T cells in long-lasting Graves disease. This sample's time point: persistent/refractory GD, antithyroid drugs over 5 years with positive TRAb. With RNA extracted from PBMCs as input, the TCR library was made. Arm-PCR of CDR3 regions and iRepertoire HTBI primers were used to build TCR beta libraries. TCRdb passed the multiplex PCR reads through MiXCR, listing each CDR3 protein once. The profile shows hundreds of thousands of distinct CDR3 sequences, less than 25% of them singletons. This sample comprised peripheral blood mononuclear cells (PBMCs), obtained when the disease was refractory, from a patient treated with antithyroid drugs. Source of these receptors: a female donor with Graves disease.

This clonotype has at least ten counts. The V and J genes are TRBV2 and TRBJ2-7; possible D gene TRBD2, 6 bases. This CDR3 comprises 13 residues. The germline V and J ends were trimmed by 6 bases and 2 bases, with 11 bases remaining between them. The germline V gene has CDR1 SNHLY and CDR2 FYNNEI. This CDR3 reads CASSPSAPYEQYF. The CDR3 region has the DNA TGTGCCAGCAGCCCTAGCGCGCCCTACGAGCAGTACTTC.

The CDR3 here is CASSFIGAGARTDTQYF. CDR3 nucleotide sequence: TGTGCCAGCAGCTTTATCGGGGCGGGAGCGCGCACAGATACGCAGTATTTT. J is TRBJ2-3 and V is TRBV7-2, with TRBD2 matching 7 bases. The CDR3 contains 17 residues. V lost 3 bases to trimming and J lost 1 base; unmatched junction nucleotides: 10. From germline, CDR1 is SGHTA and CDR2 FQGNSA.

This clonotype was counted at least ten times. The genes are TRBV28 and TRBJ1-2; TRBD1 might be the D (6 bases). V was shortened by 1 base and J by 6 bases, with 12 bases between the two germline ends. The V gene's germline CDR1 is MDHEN and CDR2 SYDVKM. CDR3 length: 14 amino acids. In DNA, the CDR3 is TGTGCCAGCAGTTTATCACTTAAGGGGGATGGCTACACCTTC. Its translation is CASSLSLKGDGYTF.

This chain uses TRBV4-1 with TRBJ2-7; D is possibly TRBD1 (5 bases). This CDR3 has 15 amino acids. The ends were cut back, 0 bases at V and 6 bases at J, with 15 bases in the middle. The V gene's germline CDR1 is MGHRA and CDR2 YSYEKL. The CDR3 is CASSQDTGRVIEQYF. The CDR3 DNA follows: TGCGCCAGCAGCCAAGATACGGGCAGGGTCATCGAGCAGTACTTC.

This clonotype was seen many times. For the CDR3, the DNA is TGTGCCAGCAGTTACACCGCCAATACCGCCGACAGATATAATGAAAAACTGTTTTTT. As protein: CASSYTANTADRYNEKLFF. The V and J genes are TRBV6-5 and TRBJ1-4; TRBD1 might be the D (5 bases). The ends were cut back, 2 bases at V and 4 bases at J, with 23 bases in the middle. CDR3 length equals 19 residues. Germline CDR1 and CDR2: MNHEY and SVGAGI.

The table lists this clonotype with many counts. This chain links TRBV27 with TRBJ2-2, with D tentatively TRBD2 (6 bases). The CDR3 is 16 residues long. CDR1 and CDR2 (germline): MNHEY, SMNVEV (reference sequence). Trimming took off 6 bases at V and 4 bases at J, with 18 bases between the two ends. The DNA of the CDR3 is TGTGCCAGCAGCCAAGGGACTCTACTTGTCACCGGGGAGCTGTTTTTT. Translated: CASSQGTLLVTGELFF.

In its sample, this clonotype was seen a few times. The V gene is TRBV9, the J gene TRBJ1-1, with no clear D. Germline values: CDR1 SGDLS, CDR2 YYNGEE. The CDR3 length is 13 residues. V lost 0 bases, J lost 3 bases, and 6 bases lay in between. The CDR3 here is CASSVVPYTEAFF. The CDR3 DNA reads as TGTGCCAGCAGCGTAGTCCCCTACACTGAAGCTTTCTTT.

This clonotype was seen repeatedly, ten times or more. This chain joins TRBV7-2 and TRBJ2-5; TRBD1 or TRBD2 may be the D gene (7 bases each). CDR1 and CDR2 from the germline V gene are SGHTA and FQGNSA. Trimming stripped 5 bases from V and 0 bases from J, with 19 bases between. This CDR3 is 17 amino acids long. The chain's CDR3 is CASSGEGWTGNQETQYF. The CDR3 DNA reads as TGTGCCAGCAGCGGGGAGGGTTGGACAGGAAACCAAGAGACCCAGTACTTC.

This clonotype appeared a few times. The chain employs TRBV24-1 and TRBJ1-2; D uncertain. This CDR3 contains 18 residues. The germline V gene has CDR1 KGHDR and CDR2 SFDVKD. Trimming pared 4 bases from V and 4 bases from J, leaving 24 bases between. The CDR3, as DNA: TGTGCCACCAGTGACCCAATGGAACCAAAGACCGGTTTCTATGGCTACACCTTC. Amino acids: CATSDPMEPKTGFYGYTF.

This clonotype was recorded many times. V and J are TRBV2 and TRBJ2-7, with unresolved D. Germline V gene lookup returns CDR1 SNHLY and CDR2 FYNNEI. The V and J ends lost 3 bases and 3 bases respectively, with 6 bases between them. The CDR3 runs 12 residues. CDR3 sequence (DNA): TGTGCCAGCAGTGACTACGGCTACGAGCAGTACTTC. Its translation: CASSDYGYEQYF.

This chain connects TRBV5-1 to TRBJ1-6; D is uncertain. The CDR3 has 16 residues. V was cut by 4 bases and J by 7 bases, with 18 bases left in between. CDR1 is SGHRS and CDR2 is YFSETQ in the germline V gene. The CDR3 coding sequence is TGCGCCAGCAGCCCATTATCGCGCGGGAGCAATTCACCCCTCCACTTT. As protein: CASSPLSRGSNSPLHF.

This chain connects TRBV3-1 to TRBJ1-3, with 8 nucleotides matching TRBD1. Per the germline V gene, CDR1 is LGHDT and CDR2 is YNNKEL (reference sequence). V was clipped by 3 bases and J by 3 bases; unmatched bases: 4. The CDR3 covers 15 residues. The CDR3 DNA sequence: TGTGCCAGCAGCCACGCCGGGACAGGTGGAAACACCATATATTTT. This codes for CASSHAGTGGNTIYF.

The CDR3 protein is CASSITALSYGYTF. The CDR3 bases are TGTGCCAGCAGCATCACCGCCCTATCCTATGGCTACACCTTC. The rearrangement uses TRBV7-9 and TRBJ1-2; D is uncertain. Germline V lookup: CDR1 SEHNR, CDR2 FQNEAQ (reference sequence). This CDR3 contains 14 residues. Trimming removed 5 bases from V and 4 bases from J, with 14 bases in between.

The rearrangement joins TRBV5-1 to TRBJ2-7, with TRBD1 matching over 8 bases. V trimming: 3 bases; J trimming: 7 bases; junction bases outside the gene matches: 12. The CDR3 extends over 15 amino acids. Germline V lookup: CDR1 SGHRS, CDR2 YFSETQ. CDR3 DNA sequence: TGCGCCAGCAGCTCACAACGGACAGGGACGGTTGAGCAGTACTTC. It is translated as CASSSQRTGTVEQYF.

This sequence joins TRBV25-1 and TRBJ2-7; the D gene is possibly TRBD1 (6 bases). Germline CDR1 is MGHDK and CDR2 is SYGVNS. The length of the CDR3 is 14 residues. Deletions cut 7 bases from V and 4 bases from J, with 17 bases between. The CDR3 reads CASKEAGEQYEQYF. The CDR3 DNA reads TGTGCCAGCAAGGAGGCAGGGGAACAATACGAGCAGTACTTC.

The gene calls are TRBV27 and TRBJ1-1, with D hard to call. Germline-derived CDR1 and CDR2 are MNHEY and SMNVEV (reference sequence). V lost 3 bases, J lost 1 base, and 9 bases lay in between. The CDR3 spans 14 residues. CDR3 sequence (DNA): TGTGCCAGCAGTTTTTACCCGGAGAACACTGAAGCTTTCTTT. It encodes CASSFYPENTEAFF.

This clonotype has ten or more counts. The chain uses TRBV15 and TRBJ2-7, with 11 nucleotides matching TRBD2. This CDR3 region has 17 residues. CDR1 and CDR2 (germline): LNHNV, YYDKDF (reference sequence). J gave up 5 bases and V 0 bases, and 9 bases lay outside the gene matches. CDR3 loop: CATSRDSLLAGVHEQYF. For the CDR3, the DNA is TGTGCCACCAGCAGAGATTCGCTACTAGCGGGAGTTCACGAGCAGTACTTC.

In this sample, this clonotype turned up a few times. The chain carries TRBV11-2 and TRBJ2-3; no reliable D call. Germline CDR1 reads SGHAT; CDR2 reads FQNNGV. This CDR3 contains 13 residues. Between the trimmed V and J ends, which lost 5 bases and 1 base, there was a span of 7 bases. The CDR3 loop is CASSPTRTDTQYF. DNA for the CDR3: TGTGCCAGCAGCCCGACGCGCACAGATACGCAGTATTTT. The full variable domain, with the rest looked up from reference TRBV11-2 and TRBJ2-3, is EAGVAQSPRYKIIEKRQSVAFWCNPISGHATLYWYQQILGQGPKLLIQFQNNGVVDDSQLPKDRFSAERLKGVDSTLKIQPAKLEDSAVYLCASSPTRTDTQYFGPGTRLTVL.

This clonotype was counted ten times or more. The chain has TRBV27 and TRBJ2-6, with 7 positions matching TRBD1. J gave up 1 base and V 6 bases, and 3 bases lay outside the gene matches. The CDR3 is 15 residues long. Germline CDR1 is MNHEY and CDR2 is SMNVEV (reference sequence). The CDR3 sequence: CASSHRGSGANVLTF. DNA for the CDR3: TGTGCCAGCAGCCACAGGGGATCTGGGGCCAACGTCCTGACTTTC. Complete variable domain (other parts from reference TRBV27 and TRBJ2-6): EAQVTQNPRYLITVTGKKLTVTCSQNMNHEYMSWYRQDPGLGLRQIYYSMNVEVTDKGDVPEGYKVSRKEKRNFPLILESPSPNQTSLYFCASSHRGSGANVLTFGAGSRLTVL.

The chain joins TRBV19 to TRBJ1-1; no reliable D call. The CDR3 is 13 amino acids. Trimming pared 5 bases from V and 5 bases from J, leaving 12 bases between. The germline gives CDR1 LNHDA, CDR2 SQIVND (reference sequence). In DNA, the CDR3 is TGTGCCAGTAGTCAAGGGTTGTGGACTGAAGCTTTCTTT. Protein product: CASSQGLWTEAFF.

This clonotype occurred a few times. V usage is TRBV5-1 and J usage is TRBJ2-5; D perhaps matches TRBD1 (5 bases). The ends were cut back, 5 bases at V and 7 bases at J, with 15 bases in the middle. From germline, CDR1 is SGHRS and CDR2 YFSETQ. The CDR3 contains 13 residues. CDR3 in amino acids: CASSSDIFGTQYF. CDR3 coding DNA: TGCGCCAGCAGTTCGGACATATTCGGGACCCAGTACTTC. The full variable domain, rest sourced from reference TRBV5-1 and TRBJ2-5, is KAGVTQTPRYLIKTRGQQVTLSCSPISGHRSVSWYQQTPGQGLQFLFEYFSETQRNKGNFPGRFSGRQFSNSRSEMNVSTLELGDSALYLCASSSDIFGTQYFGPGTRLLVL.

The rearrangement links TRBV9 to TRBJ2-5, with 11 positions matching TRBD1. Germline V gene data show CDR1 as SGDLS and CDR2 as YYNGEE. The V gene end was trimmed by 4 bases and the J gene end by 6 bases; junction bases not matched to a gene: 11. The CDR3 is 16 amino acids. This chain's CDR3 is CASSPQAGQGAKTQYF. CDR3 bases: TGTGCCAGCAGCCCTCAAGCTGGACAGGGGGCGAAGACCCAGTACTTC.

CDR3 DNA sequence: TGCAGTGCTCCCGACAGACCTCCCGGAAACATTCAGTACTTC. Residues: CSAPDRPPGNIQYF. The rearrangement uses TRBV20-1 and TRBJ2-4; D may be TRBD1 (5 bases). The CDR3 loop spans 14 amino acids. V was cut by 5 bases and J by 6 bases, with 17 bases left in between. Germline CDR1 DFQATT, CDR2 SNEGSKA (reference sequence).

The V and J genes are TRBV7-9 and TRBJ2-3, with D possibly being TRBD2 (6 bases). The CDR3 sequence is 15 residues long. The V gene lost 2 bases and the J gene lost 2 bases, with 11 bases spanning the gap. Germline assignment: CDR1 SEHNR and CDR2 FQNEAQ (reference sequence). CDR3 nucleotide sequence: TGTGCCAGCAGCTTATTCCTAGCGCTCACAGATACGCAGTATTTT. Translating gives CASSLFLALTDTQYF. The entire variable domain, with the rest obtained from reference TRBV7-9 and TRBJ2-3, is as follows: DTGVSQNPRHKITKRGQNVTFRCDPISEHNRLYWYRQTLGQGPEFLTYFQNEAQLEKSRLLSDRFSAERPKGSFSTLEIQRTEQGDSAMYLCASSLFLALTDTQYFGPGTRLTVL.